The entry below describes one T cell receptor beta chain. In the study's own analysis: Amplified reference gene primers provided the basis for estimating nucleated cell counts. Some clones are missing from TCRdb's copy, which holds only in-frame ones; the method was immunoSEQ multiplex PCR. V, J and clone size are taken as reported in that table, and D and trimming were inferred from the DNA itself. The table includes 450,000 or so clones, around 90% detected once. V lost 1 base and J lost 2; bases outside the gene matches: 3. Germline CDR1 reads GTSNPN; CDR2 reads SVGIG (reference sequence). This CDR3 has 15 residues. Seattle researchers signed up patients amid active infection and tracked them longitudinally. The source of the sample is a study of blood T cell repertoires in COVID-19. Study information: Samples taken during acute and convalescent COVID-19 were collected in the United States, Italy and Spain. PBMCs, B-cell-depleted T cells, or T cells were the source of the cDNA or gDNA that made up the material.

The chain carries TRBV30 and TRBJ2-3; TRBD2 matches 10 bases. This TCR was recovered from a young man with COVID-19, enrolled during active disease. Sequences were obtained from peripheral blood. In DNA, the CDR3 is TGTGCCTGGAGTGGGACTAGCGGATACACAGATACGCAGTATTTT. Translation: CAWSGTSGYTDTQYF.